What follows are 2 T cell receptor beta chains derived from one specimen sequenced in a study of T cell responses to AZD1222 COVID-19 vaccine. Assay: immunoSEQ multiplex PCR; the TCRdb copy retains only in-frame clones and omits some. The sample holds 110,000 to 150,000 clones, almost 90% seen once. The material sequenced was peripheral blood, taken on day 0 of AZD1222 vaccination. The receptors originated from an adult in good health.

V gene TRBV6-2 or TRBV6-3 combines with J gene TRBJ2-1; D gene uncertain. Trimming shortened V by 1 base and J by 7 bases, and 8 bases separated the two germline ends. The CDR3 contains 13 residues. Germline V CDR1 and CDR2: MNHEY, SVGEGT. The CDR3: CASSYFLGNEQFF. The DNA of the CDR3 is TGTGCCAGCAGTTACTTTCTGGGGAATGAGCAGTTCTTC.

The chain employs TRBV7-2 and TRBJ2-1; 7 positions match TRBD2. The CDR3 consists of 17 residues. Germline values: CDR1 SGHTA, CDR2 FQGNSA. The V and J ends lost 2 bases and 2 bases, in that order; junction bases with no gene match: 9. In DNA form, the CDR3 reads TGTGCCAGCAGCTTAACCACGGGGGGATCGACCTACAATGAGCAGTTCTTC. Protein: CASSLTTGGSTYNEQFF.